This note documents a single T cell receptor beta chain sequence. Its target is not known. This specimen belongs to a study of T cells in localized non-small cell lung cancer. The study's findings and limits: Adjacent lung exhibited a median of about 50 among the 100 most abundant tumor clones. Highest T cell clonality was seen in uninvolved adjacent lung, surpassing that measured in tumor.

Sequencing was performed with immunoSEQ multiplex PCR; in TCRdb, only in-frame clones are kept and a portion is missing. Of about 52,000 clones listed, around 87% were seen once; the top ten hold approximately 16%. Germline V CDR1 and CDR2: LNHNV, YYDKDF (reference sequence). V lost 2 bases to trimming and J lost 2 bases; unmatched junction nucleotides: 3. This CDR3 contains 15 residues. The sequencing used PBMCs, collected before any cancer treatment. This clonotype was sampled from a female donor with stage II lung adenocarcinoma. This chain uses TRBV15 with TRBJ2-7, with TRBD1 matching over 10 bases. The DNA for the CDR3 is TGTGCCACCAGCAGATCCGGGACAGGGGCCTACGAGCAGTACTTC. Translation: CATSRSGTGAYEQYF.